The present T cell receptor beta chain was sequenced within a study of cytomegalovirus exposure and HLA in healthy donors. Regarding the study as a whole: There were a few CMV-associated chains whose specificity for CMV antigens was confirmed in vitro. In the roughly 130 validation repertoires, a later analysis found that first-cohort TCR clusters tended to co-occur. A list of about 180 TCR beta chains associated with cytomegalovirus was given. The study found most TCR sequences rare, yet found some public TCRs in many donors.

Of note for this clone: What it recognizes is unknown.

Trimming cost V 6 bases and J 0 bases, with 6 bases left between them. CDR1 and CDR2 from the germline V gene are MNHNS and SASEGT. This CDR3 is 12 amino acids long. The table came from immunoSEQ multiplex PCR; TCRdb's copy has only in-frame clones and leaves some out. Among 150,000 to 250,000 clones listed, roughly 84% were seen once. Material for sequencing was PBMCs. The TCR comes from a woman in her thirties in good health and CMV-seropositive. V usage is TRBV6-1 and J usage is TRBJ2-7; no firm D call. This CDR3 is CASSHGSYEQYF. The DNA of the CDR3 is TGTGCCAGCAGCCACGGCTCCTACGAGCAGTACTTC.